This entry lists 27 T cell receptor beta chains sequenced from one sample in a study of CD8+ T cells in alopecia areata. Peripheral blood, together with lesional scalp punch biopsies, was collected from alopecia areata patients. It was cDNA, reverse transcribed from extracted RNA, that served as the sequencing template. Sequencing used immunoSEQ multiplex PCR; TCRdb keeps in-frame clones, though not all of them. Of over 15,000 clones in the sample, 45% to 65% were seen once. The sequencing sample was made of skin. Receptors originate from a human donor with alopecia areata.

The chain is built from TRBV6-6 and TRBJ2-3; 12 positions agree with TRBD2. This CDR3 spans 15 amino acids. The germline CDR1 and CDR2 sequences are MNHNY and SVGAGI (reference sequence). V lost 5 bases, J lost 6 bases, and 6 bases stayed unmatched. The CDR3 sequence: CASSLTSGSYDTQYF. CDR3 DNA: TGTGCCAGCAGTCTGACTAGCGGGAGCTACGATACGCAGTATTTT.

This clone was counted a few times. The chain has TRBV19 and TRBJ2-2; 7 bases agree with TRBD1. This CDR3 contains 15 residues. Germline V CDR1 and CDR2: LNHDA, SQIVND (reference sequence). Trimming cost V 3 bases and J 1 base; bases outside gene matches: 2. This chain's CDR3 is CASSIWTGNTGELFF. The CDR3 coding sequence is TGTGCCAGTAGTATCTGGACAGGGAACACCGGGGAGCTGTTTTTT.

V is TRBV6-5 and J is TRBJ2-1, with 7 bases aligning to TRBD1. Trimming removed 0 bases from V and 14 bases from J; junction bases left unmatched: 7. The CDR3 has 13 amino acids. The germline V gene encodes CDR1 MNHEY and CDR2 SVGAGI. The CDR3 DNA is TGTGCCAGCAGTTACTCGCTGGGACAGAAAGAGTTCTTC. Translating it yields CASSYSLGQKEFF.

This chain connects TRBV27 to TRBJ1-2; TRBD1 might be the D (5 bases). The CDR3 has 11 amino acids. Germline lookup yields CDR1 MNHEY and CDR2 SMNVEV (reference sequence). Trimming stripped 4 bases from V and 8 bases from J, with 8 bases between. CDR3: CASSSGAGYTF. CDR3 bases: TGTGCCAGCAGTTCCGGGGCGGGCTACACCTTC.

The CDR3 region is CASTSTGGPGEAFF. The CDR3 nucleotides are TGTGCCAGCACCTCGACCGGGGGCCCGGGCGAAGCTTTCTTT. V usage is TRBV6-5 and J usage is TRBJ1-1, with D perhaps matching TRBD1 (6 bases). Germline V gene lookup returns CDR1 MNHEY and CDR2 SVGAGI. Trimming took 7 bases from V and 8 from J, leaving 20 bases between them. The CDR3 covers 14 residues.

This clone appeared once. V and J are TRBV6-1 and TRBJ2-7; 10 nucleotides agree with TRBD1. Per germline, CDR1 MNHNS and CDR2 SASEGT. The V gene end was trimmed by 5 bases and the J gene end by 2 bases; junction bases not matched to a gene: 6. The CDR3 consists of 15 residues. CDR3 DNA: TGTGCCAGCAGTTCCCCTGGACAGGGGGCCTACGAGCAGTACTTC. It translates to CASSSPGQGAYEQYF.

This clone was recorded a few times. The rearrangement joins TRBV7-2 to TRBJ2-5, with D tentatively TRBD1 (5 bases). Trimming shortened V by 5 bases and J by 5 bases, and 15 bases separated the two germline ends. Germline CDR1 SGHTA, CDR2 FQGNSA. This CDR3 spans 14 amino acids. CDR3 sequence: CASSTGQSPETQYF. The DNA of the CDR3 is TGTGCCAGCAGCACAGGACAAAGCCCGGAGACCCAGTACTTC.

V usage is TRBV11-2 and J usage is TRBJ2-5, with 8 bases lining up with TRBD2. J gave up 4 bases and V 3 bases, and 1 base lay outside the gene matches. Germline values: CDR1 SGHAT, CDR2 FQNNGV. The CDR3 has 13 amino acids. CDR3 in DNA: TGTGCCAGCAGCTTCGCGGGGGGAGAGACCCAGTACTTC. Translated, it gives CASSFAGGETQYF.

V usage is TRBV2 and J usage is TRBJ1-1; no reliable D call. Germline assignment: CDR1 SNHLY and CDR2 FYNNEI. CDR3 length: 15 residues. Trimming took off 1 base at V and 0 bases at J, with 9 bases between the two ends. The CDR3 protein is CASSEGWHLNTEAFF. In DNA, the CDR3 is TGTGCCAGCAGTGAAGGGTGGCATTTGAACACTGAAGCTTTCTTT.

In this sample, this clone turned up a few times. This rearrangement joins TRBV29-1 to TRBJ1-2, with 9 bases identical to TRBD1. This CDR3 is 13 amino acids long. Germline trimming cut 7 bases from V and 2 bases from J; bases unmatched to any gene: 5. CDR1 SQVTM and CDR2 ANQGSEA come from the germline V gene. For the CDR3, the DNA is TGCAGCGATATACAGGGGGCCAACTATGGCTACACCTTC. It codes for CSDIQGANYGYTF.

The CDR3 sequence is CASSLEADGFYEQYF. In DNA form, the CDR3 reads TGTGCCAGCAGCTTAGAAGCGGACGGGTTCTACGAGCAGTACTTC. The V call is TRBV7-6, the J call TRBJ2-7, with D possibly being TRBD2 (5 bases). The V and J ends lost 1 base and 3 bases respectively, with 13 bases between them. Germline lookup yields CDR1 SGHVS and CDR2 FNYEAQ. The CDR3 sequence is 15 residues long.

This chain links TRBV11-2 with TRBJ2-1, with no clear D. Trimming took 2 bases from V and 9 from J, leaving 17 bases between them. This CDR3 has 15 amino acids. Germline CDR1 is SGHAT and CDR2 is FQNNGV. CDR3 coding DNA: TGTGCCAGCAGCTTAAGGGTAGGGAATTCGCTTGAGCAGTTCTTC. It codes for CASSLRVGNSLEQFF.

The chain has TRBV5-6 and TRBJ1-1; the D gene is possibly TRBD1 (6 bases). V was clipped by 1 base and J by 4 bases, with 17 bases between them. The CDR3 extends over 16 amino acids. CDR1 is SGHDT and CDR2 is YYEEEE in the germline V gene. CDR3 sequence: CASSLNFLGARTEAFF. The CDR3 DNA reads as TGTGCCAGCAGCTTGAATTTTCTGGGGGCGCGCACTGAAGCTTTCTTT.

This chain uses TRBV5-1 with TRBJ2-7; 7 nucleotides agree with TRBD1. The CDR3 runs 15 residues. Trimming cost V 4 bases and J 3 bases; bases outside gene matches: 10. In germline, CDR1 is SGHRS, CDR2 YFSETQ. The CDR3 DNA reads TGCGCCAGCAGCGGACCTCGGGACAGCATCTACGAGCAGTACTTC. Protein: CASSGPRDSIYEQYF. Drawing the rest from reference TRBV5-1 and TRBJ2-7, the complete variable domain is KAGVTQTPRYLIKTRGQQVTLSCSPISGHRSVSWYQQTPGQGLQFLFEYFSETQRNKGNFPGRFSGRQFSNSRSEMNVSTLELGDSALYLCASSGPRDSIYEQYFGPGTRLTVT.

This clone has only one observation. The V call is TRBV27, the J call TRBJ2-7, with D maybe TRBD2 (6 bases). The CDR3 consists of 16 residues. The V gene lost 5 bases and the J gene lost 0 bases, with 17 bases spanning the gap. Germline values: CDR1 MNHEY, CDR2 SMNVEV (reference sequence). As DNA, the CDR3 is TGTGCCAGCAGTGGGGGTGAGGGGAGGAGCTCCTACGAGCAGTACTTC. Translating it yields CASSGGEGRSSYEQYF.

This chain links TRBV7-9 with TRBJ2-7; 9 nucleotides match TRBD2. The J segment lost 4 bases and the V segment lost 3 bases, leaving 7 bases of the junction unmatched. Germline values: CDR1 SEHNR, CDR2 FQNEAQ (reference sequence). This CDR3 spans 15 amino acids. The CDR3 sequence: CASSFSGSRRYEQYF. The CDR3 DNA reads TGTGCCAGCAGCTTTAGCGGGAGTAGGAGGTACGAGCAGTACTTC.

On this clone itself: This sample includes further DNA sequences coding for the same CDR3. The gene calls are TRBV27 and TRBJ1-5; no clear D. CDR3 length equals 13 residues. Trimming took off 3 bases at V and 2 bases at J, with 5 bases between the two ends. CDR1 is MNHEY and CDR2 is SMNVEV in the germline V gene (reference sequence). CDR3 sequence (DNA): TGTGCCAGCAGTTTTGGGGGCAATCAGCCCCAGCATTTT. Encoded protein: CASSFGGNQPQHF.

As DNA, the CDR3 is TGTGCCAGCAGTTCACTAGCGGGAGTATACACAGATACGCAGTATTTT. It encodes CASSSLAGVYTDTQYF. J is TRBJ2-3 and V is TRBV6-6; 11 bases are a match to TRBD2. The CDR3 covers 16 residues. The J segment lost 2 bases and the V segment lost 4 bases, leaving 5 bases of the junction unmatched. Germline V gives CDR1 MNHNY, CDR2 SVGAGI (reference sequence).

The CDR3 reads CASSPSFYGYTF. CDR3 DNA: TGTGCCAGCAGCCCGTCTTTCTATGGCTACACCTTC. V and J are TRBV28 and TRBJ1-2, with D unresolved. The length of the CDR3 is 12 residues. V lost 6 bases, J lost 4 bases, and 9 bases lay in between. Per germline, CDR1 MDHEN and CDR2 SYDVKM.

This chain links TRBV27 with TRBJ2-5; 7 positions match TRBD2. V was clipped by 8 bases and J by 1 base; unmatched bases: 10. The CDR3 totals 15 residues. Germline-derived CDR1 and CDR2 are MNHEY and SMNVEV (reference sequence). Here the CDR3 reads CASQRVAGLQETQYF. The CDR3 DNA reads TGTGCCAGCCAACGGGTAGCGGGTCTCCAAGAGACCCAGTACTTC.

The chain uses TRBV10-2 and TRBJ2-7; D possibly corresponds to TRBD2 (5 bases). V gave up 1 base and J gave up 2 bases, with 15 bases separating them. The CDR3 has 16 amino acids. The V gene's germline CDR1 is WSHSY and CDR2 SAAADI. This chain's CDR3 is CASSELRESSAYEQYF. The CDR3 DNA reads as TGCGCCAGCAGTGAGTTGAGGGAGTCGAGCGCCTACGAGCAGTACTTC.

The CDR3 DNA follows: TGTGCCAGTAGTCTTACAGGGATCACCTATAATTCACCCCTCCACTTT. This encodes CASSLTGITYNSPLHF. The chain has TRBV19 and TRBJ1-6; D is perhaps TRBD1 (6 bases). V lost 5 bases to trimming and J lost 2 bases, with 13 bases between them. This CDR3 spans 16 amino acids. CDR1 LNHDA and CDR2 SQIVND come from the germline V gene (reference sequence).

V is TRBV18 and J is TRBJ2-1; 7 nucleotides agree with TRBD1. The germline CDR1 and CDR2 sequences are KGHSH and LQKENI. J lost 4 bases, V lost 2 bases, and 5 bases had no gene match. CDR3 length equals 15 residues. CDR3 sequence: CASSPSGTAYNEQFF. CDR3 bases: TGTGCCAGCTCACCATCCGGGACAGCTTACAATGAGCAGTTCTTC.

This chain uses TRBV28 with TRBJ2-7; D perhaps matches TRBD1 (7 bases). V lost 6 bases and J lost 1, with 10 bases in between. The V gene's germline CDR1 is MDHEN and CDR2 SYDVKM. The CDR3 contains 13 residues. CDR3 sequence (DNA): TGTGCCAGCAGGGAGGGGGCATCCTACGAGCAGTACTTC. This gives the protein CASREGASYEQYF.

The V call is TRBV7-9, the J call TRBJ2-7, with a weak D call TRBD2 (5 bases). Trimming pared 8 bases from V and 2 bases from J, leaving 10 bases between. The germline CDR1 and CDR2 sequences are SEHNR and FQNEAQ (reference sequence). The CDR3 is 12 residues long. This CDR3 is CASEVATYEQYF. The DNA for the CDR3 is TGTGCCAGCGAGGTAGCGACCTACGAGCAGTACTTC.

This clone occurred a few times. The V and J genes are TRBV2 and TRBJ2-7; TRBD2 agrees at 8 bases. The CDR3 has 16 residues. CDR1 and CDR2 from the germline V gene are SNHLY and FYNNEI. V shed 4 bases and J 6 bases; nucleotides not matched to a gene: 14. DNA of the CDR3: TGTGCCAGCAGTGTCCTCCCTCCGGGAGGGTACAGCGAGCAGTACTTC. It encodes CASSVLPPGGYSEQYF.

V and J are TRBV30 and TRBJ1-5; unclear D gene. CDR3 length: 13 residues. V was clipped by 1 base and J by 0 bases, with 4 bases between them. Germline V gives CDR1 GTSNPN, CDR2 SVGIG (reference sequence). CDR3 in amino acids: CAWSEDSNQPQHF. The CDR3 bases are TGTGCCTGGAGTGAGGATAGCAATCAGCCCCAGCATTTT.